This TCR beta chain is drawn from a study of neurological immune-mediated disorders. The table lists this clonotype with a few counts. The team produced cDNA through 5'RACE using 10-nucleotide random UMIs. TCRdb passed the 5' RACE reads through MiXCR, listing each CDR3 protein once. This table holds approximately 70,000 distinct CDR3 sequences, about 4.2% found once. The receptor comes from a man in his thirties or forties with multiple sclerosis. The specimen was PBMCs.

CDR3 in amino acids: CASSLGWGIYEQYF. The DNA for the CDR3 is TGTGCCAGCAGTTTAGGGTGGGGTATCTACGAGCAGTACTTC. J is TRBJ2-7 and V is TRBV27; no clear D gene. The CDR3 loop spans 14 amino acids. Germline V gene data show CDR1 as MNHEY and CDR2 as SMNVEV (reference sequence). V dropped 2 bases and J dropped 3 bases, with 11 bases sitting between them.